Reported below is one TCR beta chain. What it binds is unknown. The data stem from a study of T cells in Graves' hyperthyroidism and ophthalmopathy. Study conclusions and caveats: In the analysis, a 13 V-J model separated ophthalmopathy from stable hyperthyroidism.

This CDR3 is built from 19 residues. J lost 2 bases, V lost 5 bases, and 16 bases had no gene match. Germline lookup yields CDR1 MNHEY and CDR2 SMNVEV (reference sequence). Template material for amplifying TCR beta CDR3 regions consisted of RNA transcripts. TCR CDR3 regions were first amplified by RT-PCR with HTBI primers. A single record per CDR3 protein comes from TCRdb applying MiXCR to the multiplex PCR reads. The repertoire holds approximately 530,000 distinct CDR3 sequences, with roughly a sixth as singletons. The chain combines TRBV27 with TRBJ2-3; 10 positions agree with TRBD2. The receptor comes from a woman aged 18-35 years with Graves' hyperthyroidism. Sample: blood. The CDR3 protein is CASSTRTSGHDYPTDTQYF. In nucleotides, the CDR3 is TGTGCCAGCAGTACCCGGACTAGCGGACACGACTATCCCACAGATACGCAGTATTTT.